This T cell receptor (beta chain) came from a study of blood T cell repertoires in COVID-19. As for the study in general: Acute and convalescent COVID-19 samples came from the United States, Italy and Spain.

Membership in each cohort depended on participant-reported clinical history. What the recovered Cohort 3 donors had was two negative PCRs, clearance, or symptom resolution. Authors' data handling: Amplified reference gene primers provided the basis for estimating nucleated cell counts. The repertoire was sequenced with immunoSEQ multiplex PCR; TCRdb's copy has only in-frame clones and lacks some. The D gene and trimming were derived from the DNA, and the V and J assignments and clone size from that table. In the table there are fewer than 400,000 clones, about nine tenths of which are singletons. CDR3 size: 17 residues. Unmatched junction bases numbered 17, after V lost 5 bases and J lost 8 bases. Germline CDR1 and CDR2: SSHAT and FNYEAQ (reference sequence). This clone showed up just once.

The sample was PBMCs or T cells enriched from blood (not recorded which). The chain couples TRBV7-7 to TRBJ2-1; 8 bases are a match to TRBD2. The receptor was derived from a woman younger than 35 who had recovered from COVID-19. CDR3 sequence (DNA): TGTGCCAGCAGCCGGGGGTCTGAGCGGGGGATTTTATATGAGCAGTTCTTC. It translates to CASSRGSERGILYEQFF.